This T cell receptor beta chain was obtained from a study of read filtering for tumor transcriptome and immune sequencing. The library was built from about 400 ng RNA with molecular barcoded adaptors for alpha/delta and beta/gamma chains. TCRdb recomputed calls from the reads with MiXCR, one row per CDR3 protein. The table lists roughly 130,000 distinct CDR3 sequences, over 10% of them singletons, with roughly 9.6% in the top ten. There are 12 residues in the CDR3. The V and J ends lost 10 bases and 6 bases respectively, with 16 bases between them. CDR1 and CDR2 (germline): KGHSH, LQKENI. As for this clonotype: A much larger clone differs from this one at a single base, so this may be a read error.

This chain uses TRBV18 with TRBJ2-7; D is uncertain. The sequenced material came from a population of CD138-negative cells sorted from bone marrow. The origin of this receptor is a donor aged 40 or over with multiple myeloma. The CDR3: CATGPVESEQYF. The CDR3 DNA sequence: TGTGCCACCGGTCCGGTAGAATCCGAGCAGTACTTC.